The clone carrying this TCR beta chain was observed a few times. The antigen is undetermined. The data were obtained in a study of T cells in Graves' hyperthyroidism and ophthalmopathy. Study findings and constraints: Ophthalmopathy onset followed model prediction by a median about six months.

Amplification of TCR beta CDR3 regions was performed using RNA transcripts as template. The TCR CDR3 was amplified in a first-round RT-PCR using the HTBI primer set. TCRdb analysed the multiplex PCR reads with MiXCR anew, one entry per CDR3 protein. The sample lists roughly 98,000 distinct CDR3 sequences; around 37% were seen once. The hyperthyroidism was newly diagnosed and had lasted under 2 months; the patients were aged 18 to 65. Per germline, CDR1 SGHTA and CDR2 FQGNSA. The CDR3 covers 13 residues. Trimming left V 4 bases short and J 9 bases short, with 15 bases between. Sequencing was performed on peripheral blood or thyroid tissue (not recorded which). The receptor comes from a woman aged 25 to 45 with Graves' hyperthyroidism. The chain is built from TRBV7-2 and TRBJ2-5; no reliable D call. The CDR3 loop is CASSSYHNQPQYF. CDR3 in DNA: TGTGCCAGCAGCTCGTACCACAATCAGCCCCAGTACTTC.